The 14 T cell receptor beta chains reported below all come from one sample, sequenced in a study of cytomegalovirus exposure and HLA in healthy donors. 60 Vbeta and 13 Jbeta primers were used in PCR. The data were produced by immunoSEQ multiplex PCR, yet TCRdb's version contains in-frame clones alone and is incomplete. The sample records 110,000 to 150,000 clones, around 79% being singletons. Sequenced material: PBMCs. These TCRs come from a male donor in good health and CMV-seronegative.

This chain connects TRBV4-2 to TRBJ2-5; 8 nucleotides agree with TRBD2. Germline lookup yields CDR1 LGHNA and CDR2 YNFKEQ. The CDR3 covers 16 residues. The V and J ends lost 0 bases and 4 bases, in that order; junction bases with no gene match: 7. CDR3 protein: CASSQDGGGFRETQYF. CDR3 in DNA: TGTGCCAGCAGCCAAGATGGCGGGGGGTTCCGAGAGACCCAGTACTTC.

Concerning this clone: The junction and the germline gene differ at one end; a read error may be behind it. This chain links TRBV7-7 with TRBJ1-5; D is undetermined. CDR1 and CDR2 from the germline V gene are SSHAT and FNYEAQ (reference sequence). The CDR3 runs to 13 residues. CDR3 in amino acids: CASSLGANQPQHF. The CDR3 DNA reads TGTGCTAGCAGCTTGGGCGCAAATCAGCCCCAGCATTTT.

The V call is TRBV4-1, the J call TRBJ1-2, with TRBD1 as a possible D gene (5 bases). CDR3 length: 16 amino acids. Germline CDR1 and CDR2: MGHRA and YSYEKL. The V end lost 1 base, the J end lost 8 bases, and 20 bases lay between the germline ends. The CDR3 nucleotides read TGCGCCAGCAGCCAAGGTTGGCAGGGAGGCGTTGAGGGCTACACCTTC. It specifies CASSQGWQGGVEGYTF.

Turning to this clone: Compared with germline, one end of the junction differs, possibly owing to a read error. The chain combines TRBV5-1 with TRBJ2-6; possible D gene TRBD1, 5 bases. CDR1 and CDR2 from the germline V gene are SGHRS and YFSETQ. The CDR3 is 13 residues long. Here the CDR3 DNA reads TGCGCCAGCGCCAACTCTGGGGCCAACGGCCTGACTTTC. It translates to CASANSGANGLTF.

The rearrangement links TRBV6-5 to TRBJ1-1; no definite D call. The CDR3 consists of 15 residues. The germline CDR1 and CDR2 sequences are MNHEY and SVGAGI. V was trimmed by 0 bases and J by 0 bases, leaving 8 bases between them. CDR3 amino acids: CASSYSEILNTEAFF. DNA of the CDR3: TGTGCCAGCAGTTACTCGGAGATCTTGAACACTGAAGCTTTCTTT.

In its sample, this clone was seen a few times. The V call is TRBV29-1, the J call TRBJ1-2; tentatively, D is TRBD1 (6 bases). The CDR3 sequence is 11 residues long. V gave up 4 bases and J gave up 4 bases, with 7 bases separating them. From germline, CDR1 is SQVTM and CDR2 ANQGSEA. CDR3 coding DNA: TGCAGCGTTGCACAGGGCTATGGCTACACCTTC. It translates to CSVAQGYGYTF.

The chain couples TRBV7-9 to TRBJ1-1, with D maybe TRBD1 (6 bases). V was shortened by 5 bases and J by 4 bases, with 14 bases between the two germline ends. This CDR3 is built from 14 residues. Germline loops: CDR1 SEHNR, CDR2 FQNEAQ (reference sequence). In nucleotides, the CDR3 is TGTGCCAGCAGCGATTATACAGGGAGCACTGAAGCTTTCTTT. Translated, it gives CASSDYTGSTEAFF.

J is TRBJ1-2 and V is TRBV15, with D tentatively TRBD1 (6 bases). V shed 0 bases and J shed 1 base, with 9 bases lying between them. The V gene's germline CDR1 is LNHNV and CDR2 YYDKDF (reference sequence). The CDR3 consists of 15 residues. The CDR3 spells CATSRDRQVNYGYTF. Written as DNA, the CDR3 is TGTGCCACCAGCAGAGATCGACAGGTTAACTATGGCTACACCTTC.

This sequence joins TRBV6-1 and TRBJ1-1; a possible D gene is TRBD1 (6 bases). The CDR3 runs to 14 residues. V was shortened by 6 bases and J by 2 bases, with 13 bases between the two germline ends. Germline CDR1 reads MNHNS; CDR2 reads SASEGT. CDR3: CASSYTGFNTEAFF. As DNA, the CDR3 is TGTGCCAGCAGCTACACAGGGTTCAACACTGAAGCTTTCTTT.

This rearrangement joins TRBV5-4 to TRBJ2-1, with TRBD2 identical over 11 bases. This CDR3 has 19 residues. With V trimmed by 3 bases and J by 4 bases, 15 bases remained unmatched. Germline assignment: CDR1 SGHNT and CDR2 YYREEE (reference sequence). Written as DNA, the CDR3 is TGTGCCAGCAGCTCAACAACTCATAGCGGGAGGGCCACATACAATGAGCAGTTCTTC. Translation: CASSSTTHSGRATYNEQFF. The full variable domain, completed using reference TRBV5-4 and TRBJ2-1, is ETGVTQSPTHLIKTRGQQVTLRCSSQSGHNTVSWYQQALGQGPQFIFQYYREEENGRGNFPPRFSGLQFPNYSSELNVNALELDDSALYLCASSSTTHSGRATYNEQFFGPGTRLTVL.

The chain recombines TRBV7-9 with TRBJ1-5, with TRBD1 matching 9 bases. Germline loops: CDR1 SEHNR, CDR2 FQNEAQ (reference sequence). V gave up 1 base and J gave up 2 bases; unmatched junction bases: 12. This CDR3 is built from 19 residues. This CDR3 reads CASSLGELQGALGNQPQHF. The DNA of the CDR3 is TGTGCCAGCAGCTTAGGGGAGTTACAGGGGGCTTTGGGCAATCAGCCCCAGCATTTT.

The chain recombines TRBV10-2 with TRBJ2-4, with 8 bases identical to TRBD2. Germline V gene data show CDR1 as WSHSY and CDR2 as SAAADI. Trimming cost V 1 base and J 0 bases; bases outside gene matches: 5. The length of the CDR3 is 17 residues. The CDR3 region is CASSELAGGLAKNIQYF. The CDR3 nucleotides are TGCGCCAGCAGTGAGTTGGCGGGAGGATTAGCCAAAAACATTCAGTACTTC.

This clone has just a few counts. This chain joins TRBV4-1 and TRBJ1-2; D unresolved. The CDR3 length is 16 residues. Trimming removed 0 bases from V and 3 bases from J, with 14 bases in between. Germline CDR1 is MGHRA and CDR2 is YSYEKL. The CDR3: CASSQDSGVSYYGYTF. CDR3 DNA: TGCGCCAGCAGCCAAGATAGCGGGGTCTCTTACTATGGCTACACCTTC.

The CDR3 coding sequence is TGTGCCAGCAGCCCCTCTATTAGCGGAACCTACGAGCAGTACTTC. It codes for CASSPSISGTYEQYF. The gene calls are TRBV7-9 and TRBJ2-7; maybe TRBD2 (6 bases). The CDR3 contains 15 residues. From germline, CDR1 is SEHNR and CDR2 FQNEAQ (reference sequence). The V and J ends lost 5 bases and 2 bases respectively, with 16 bases between them. Supplemented by reference TRBV7-9 and TRBJ2-7, the full variable domain reads DTGVSQNPRHKITKRGQNVTFRCDPISEHNRLYWYRQTLGQGPEFLTYFQNEAQLEKSRLLSDRFSAERPKGSFSTLEIQRTEQGDSAMYLCASSPSISGTYEQYFGPGTRLTVT.